This T cell receptor (beta chain) was documented in a study of T cell clonotyping in hematopoietic cell transplantation. Broader study findings: Recipient TCR diversity dropped after transplant; expanded clonotypes rose from day 30 to 180. Few recipient clonotypes overlapped donors; over 95% were de novo at given depth.

Comments on this clone: Its antigen is not identified.

The V end lost 4 bases, the J end lost 0 bases, and 9 bases lay between the germline ends. The CDR3 covers 13 residues. CDR1 is SQVTM, CDR2 ANQGSEA, per germline. Method: immunoSEQ multiplex PCR; TCRdb's copy keeps in-frame clones and lacks some. The sample lists 5,300 or so clones; more than 20% were seen once. Sequenced here: peripheral blood mononuclear cells, sampled 180 days after allogeneic stem cell transplant. V is TRBV29-1 and J is TRBJ1-1, with no clear D. The clonotype comes from a male patient aged 35-55 years who had an allogeneic stem cell transplant from an unrelated donor, so the T cells may come from the graft donor. Some clones in this sample may be carry-over from other donors' samples. The CDR3 protein is CSVGRELNTEAFF. CDR3 DNA: TGCAGCGTTGGACGCGAGCTGAACACTGAAGCTTTCTTT.